This is a list of T cell receptor beta chains from one sample in a study of T cell responses to AZD1222 COVID-19 vaccine. TCRdb's copy holds only in-frame clones and misses some; the assay was immunoSEQ multiplex PCR. This sample yields 95,000 to 110,000 clones, of which around 91% are seen a single time; under 60% belongs to the top ten. The starting material was peripheral blood, obtained on day 0 of AZD1222 vaccination. All receptors come from an adult in good health. Each CDR3 is given with its conserved first and last residue.

J: TRBJ1-1; V: TRBV6-6; length: 13; CDR3: CASSPLGGTEAFF
J: TRBJ2-3; V: TRBV27; length: 13; CDR3: CASTNSMGDTQYF
J: TRBJ1-2; V: TRBV28; length: 15; CDR3: CASSLSRGRGYGYTF
J: TRBJ2-3; V: TRBV6-2/TRBV6-3; length: 13; CDR3: CASSYRWDSLQYF
J: TRBJ2-3; V: TRBV4-3; length: 17; CDR3: CASSQDQGGSGTDTQYF
J: TRBJ1-3; V: TRBV7-2; length: 15; CDR3: CASSLDRGSGNTIYF
J: TRBJ2-7; V: TRBV4-1; length: 16; CDR3: CASSQTLGGSYMKQYF
J: TRBJ2-2; V: TRBV7-2; length: 14; CDR3: CASSLGLQRGELFF
J: TRBJ1-4; V: TRBV21-1; length: 20; CDR3: CASSKEKGHPEGTTNEKLFF
J: TRBJ1-2; V: TRBV5-1; length: 13; CDR3: CASSYTGPNGYTF
J: TRBJ2-1; V: TRBV6-2/TRBV6-3; length: 16; CDR3: CASTPLAGAGYNEQFF
J: TRBJ1-2; V: TRBV19; length: 15; CDR3: CASSFGQESNYGYTF
J: TRBJ1-1; V: TRBV27; length: 16; CDR3: CASSYGGLRLNTEAFF
J: TRBJ2-2; V: TRBV24-1; length: 14; CDR3: CATLGTGAPGELFF
J: TRBJ2-2; V: TRBV4-1; length: 17; CDR3: CASSQEWGARATGELFF
J: TRBJ1-5; V: TRBV9; length: 15; CDR3: CASSVDQYSNQPQHF
J: TRBJ2-3; V: TRBV11-2; length: 12; CDR3: CASSWERFTQYF
J: TRBJ2-1; V: TRBV2; length: 16; CDR3: CASSEGTGSSYNEQFF
J: TRBJ1-5; V: TRBV10-3; length: 14; CDR3: CAISGTGNNQPQHF
J: TRBJ2-3; V: TRBV28; length: 23; CDR3: CASSLLRPRGSGSPWTSTDTQYF
J: TRBJ1-6; V: TRBV7-9; length: 15; CDR3: CASSLVSGYNSPLHF
J: TRBJ1-5; V: TRBV5-6; length: 15; CDR3: CASSLSGYSNQPQHF
J: TRBJ2-1; V: TRBV6-5; length: 12; CDR3: CATSRDRDEQFF
J: TRBJ1-6; V: TRBV9; length: 14; CDR3: CASSVTGAGSPLHF
J: TRBJ2-2; V: TRBV3-1/TRBV3-2; length: 13; CDR3: CASSRPPGGELFF
J: TRBJ1-3; V: TRBV5-6; length: 16; CDR3: CASRVGAGVSGNTIYF
J: TRBJ2-7; V: TRBV5-4; length: 14; CDR3: CASSFLGNPYEQYF
J: TRBJ2-5; V: TRBV3-1/TRBV3-2; length: 17; CDR3: CASSQGATGRSGETQYF
J: TRBJ2-6; V: TRBV7-6; length: 15; CDR3: CASSLVASGANVLTF
J: TRBJ1-1; V: TRBV7-6; length: 15; CDR3: CASSLRPGANTEAFF
J: TRBJ2-7; V: TRBV6-5; length: 15; CDR3: CASRPSVVDDYEQYF
J: TRBJ2-3; V: TRBV18; length: 14; CDR3: CASSPGSPEDTQYF
J: TRBJ2-1; V: TRBV19; length: 16; CDR3: CASSMRLAGSYNEQFF
J: TRBJ2-7; V: TRBV6-6; length: 14; CDR3: CASKLGQGSYEQYF
J: TRBJ1-3; V: TRBV7-9; length: 14; CDR3: CASSLAAAANTIYF
J: TRBJ2-1; V: TRBV1; length: 16; CDR3: CTSSQVRPHWNNEQFF
J: TRBJ2-1; V: TRBV5-1; length: 14; CDR3: CASSLGASWDEQFF
J: TRBJ1-6; V: TRBV15; length: 14; CDR3: CATSRGGEPSPLHF
J: TRBJ2-7; V: TRBV27; length: 13; CDR3: CASSPDSHYEQYF
J: TRBJ2-7; V: TRBV7-3; length: 16; CDR3: CASRYGTSGRNNEQYF
J: TRBJ1-6; V: TRBV9; length: 15; CDR3: CASSVTDRGSSPLHF
J: TRBJ2-1; V: TRBV28; length: 16; CDR3: CASSKILAGGYNEQFF
J: TRBJ1-3; V: TRBV5-1; length: 13; CDR3: CASRSNSGNTIYF
J: TRBJ2-3; V: TRBV5-1; length: 16; CDR3: CASSLEAGLKADTQYF
J: TRBJ1-5; V: TRBV19; length: 14; CDR3: CASSIRVTNQPQHF
J: TRBJ1-1; V: TRBV11-2; length: 15; CDR3: CASSLGGGLHTEAFF
J: TRBJ1-6; V: TRBV19; length: 15; CDR3: CASSLGQGLDSPLHF
J: TRBJ2-5; V: TRBV6-5; length: 15; CDR3: CASSRGLSPQETQYF
J: TRBJ1-1; V: TRBV19; length: 13; CDR3: CASSIDEGTEAFF
J: TRBJ1-6; V: TRBV28; length: 17; CDR3: CASIDLGASSYNSPLHF
J: TRBJ2-4; V: TRBV19; length: 13; CDR3: CASSPRWGNIQYF
J: TRBJ1-3; V: TRBV10-3; length: 14; CDR3: CAASPESAGNTIYF
J: TRBJ2-7; V: TRBV19; length: 15; CDR3: CASRLTSAGSYEQYF
J: TRBJ1-2; V: TRBV6-6; length: 15; CDR3: CASSDSGAGNYGYTF
J: TRBJ2-7; V: TRBV7-6; length: 15; CDR3: CASSPGTGGTYEQYF
J: TRBJ2-3; V: TRBV27; length: 16; CDR3: CASSLDRPGRTDTQYF